A single sample gave rise to the 25 T cell receptor beta chains below, sequenced in a study of Ad26.COV2.S vaccination and SARS-CoV-2 variants. Clones were sequenced by immunoSEQ multiplex PCR, and TCRdb holds only the in-frame ones, with some missing. The sample consists of some 290,000 clones, about 86% of them appearing once. The treatment was: roughly 20 received Ad26.COV2.S at low or high dose, single or two shots; about 5 received placebo; per-sample allocation not given. Day 63 after the first injection of vaccine or placebo was the sampling time. Sequenced here: peripheral blood, sampled in a trial of Ad26.COV2.S vaccine versus placebo. The source is a person aged 18-65 years who received the Ad26.COV2.S COVID-19 vaccine or a placebo.

The CDR3 DNA sequence: TGTGCCAGCAGCGTAGGCGGCTCTCCAAACACAGATACGCAGTATTTT. Translated: CASSVGGSPNTDTQYF. The chain employs TRBV9 and TRBJ2-3; D remains unclear. With 0 bases removed from V and 2 bases from J, the gap between germline ends came to 13 bases. CDR1 and CDR2 from the germline V gene are SGDLS and YYNGEE. The length of the CDR3 is 16 residues.

The chain couples TRBV6-2 or TRBV6-3 to TRBJ1-6; a weak D match, TRBD1 (6 bases). The CDR3 totals 15 residues. Trimming left V 0 bases short and J 7 bases short, with 10 bases between. Germline CDR1 MNHEY, CDR2 SVGEGT. The CDR3 sequence: CASSYSQGYNSPLHF. The CDR3 nucleotides are TGTGCCAGCAGTTACTCTCAGGGGTACAATTCACCCCTCCACTTT.

The CDR3 spells CASSLQPGGADTQYF. The CDR3 DNA reads as TGTGCCAGCAGCCTTCAGCCCGGGGGCGCGGATACGCAGTATTTT. The chain couples TRBV7-2 to TRBJ2-3, with D perhaps being TRBD1 or TRBD2 (6 bases each). V was cut by 5 bases and J by 6 bases, with 18 bases left in between. This CDR3 contains 15 residues. In germline, CDR1 is SGHTA, CDR2 FQGNSA. Using reference TRBV7-2 and TRBJ2-3 for the parts outside the CDR3, the full variable domain is GAGVSQSPSNKVTEKGKDVELRCDPISGHTALYWYRQSLGQGLEFLIYFQGNSAPDKSGLPSDRFSAERTGGSVSTLTIQRTQQEDSAVYLCASSLQPGGADTQYFGPGTRLTVL.

The J gene is TRBJ2-7, the V gene TRBV7-2, with 10 bases fitting TRBD1. Germline assignment: CDR1 SGHTA and CDR2 FQGNSA. V dropped 5 bases and J dropped 0; count of bases not matched to a gene: 7. The CDR3 is 16 amino acids. CDR3 region: CASSRPGQGSSYEQYF. CDR3 nucleotides: TGTGCCAGCAGCCGTCCGGGACAGGGGAGCTCCTACGAGCAGTACTTC.

J is TRBJ1-2 and V is TRBV5-5; no definite D call. The CDR3 runs to 13 residues. Trimming shortened V by 0 bases and J by 4 bases, and 7 bases separated the two germline ends. Germline V lookup: CDR1 SGHKS, CDR2 YYEKEE (reference sequence). CDR3: CASSLGDGYGYTF. The DNA for the CDR3 is TGTGCCAGCAGCTTGGGTGATGGCTATGGCTACACCTTC.

The chain employs TRBV15 and TRBJ2-7; D is unclear. The CDR3 loop spans 13 amino acids. CDR1 and CDR2 from the germline V gene are LNHNV and YYDKDF (reference sequence). The germline V and J ends were trimmed by 0 bases and 2 bases, with 5 bases remaining between them. Here the CDR3 DNA reads TGTGCCACCAGCAGAGACTCTGCCTACGAGCAGTACTTC. Its protein is CATSRDSAYEQYF.

The chain carries TRBV18 and TRBJ2-5; D ambiguous. Trimming stripped 8 bases from V and 1 base from J, with 5 bases between. Germline CDR1 and CDR2: KGHSH and LQKENI. CDR3 length: 11 residues. CDR3 in DNA: TGTGCCAGCACGACCCAAGAGACCCAGTACTTC. It is translated as CASTTQETQYF.

J is TRBJ1-2 and V is TRBV10-1, with D possibly TRBD1 on 5 matching bases. Trimming stripped 4 bases from V and 4 bases from J, with 10 bases between. The CDR3 has 13 amino acids. Germline loops: CDR1 WNHNN, CDR2 SYGVQD (reference sequence). The CDR3 DNA sequence: TGCGCCAGCAGTGGGACACGAGGCTATGGCTACACCTTC. Its protein product is CASSGTRGYGYTF.

Only one count was recorded for this clone. The chain recombines TRBV7-2 with TRBJ1-4; unclear D gene. This CDR3 contains 14 residues. Between the trimmed V and J ends, which lost 5 bases and 2 bases, there was a span of 9 bases. Germline V lookup: CDR1 SGHTA, CDR2 FQGNSA. This CDR3 reads CASSPGGTNEKLFF. For the CDR3, the DNA is TGTGCCAGCAGCCCGGGAGGGACTAATGAAAAACTGTTTTTT.

This clone was recorded once. This rearrangement joins TRBV9 to TRBJ2-7; weak D call: TRBD2 (5 bases). CDR1 is SGDLS, CDR2 YYNGEE, per germline. This CDR3 has 14 amino acids. The V end lost 0 bases, the J end lost 3 bases, and 10 bases lay between the germline ends. CDR3 in DNA: TGTGCCAGCAGCGTAGCGGGGTCCGACTACGAGCAGTACTTC. This translates into CASSVAGSDYEQYF.

The J gene is TRBJ2-2, the V gene TRBV3-1 (or the pseudogene TRBV3-2), with 12 positions matching TRBD2. The ends lost 3 bases at V and 8 bases at J; junction bases unmatched: 1. Germline values: CDR1 LGHDT, CDR2 YNNKEL (reference sequence). The CDR3 loop spans 14 amino acids. The CDR3 sequence: CASSHGTSGGELFF. CDR3 bases: TGTGCCAGCAGCCACGGGACTAGCGGGGGGGAGCTGTTTTTT.

This chain links TRBV3-1 (or the pseudogene TRBV3-2) with TRBJ1-2; D not resolved. The V gene's germline CDR1 is LGHDT and CDR2 YNNKEL (reference sequence). Trimming took off 0 bases at V and 8 bases at J, with 19 bases between the two ends. The CDR3 loop spans 16 amino acids. The CDR3 region is CASSQDTEHLFGGYTF. In DNA, the CDR3 is TGTGCCAGCAGCCAAGATACAGAACACCTTTTTGGGGGCTACACCTTC.

This clone appeared once. The genes are TRBV14 and TRBJ2-5, with D perhaps TRBD2 (6 bases). V gave up 1 base and J gave up 3 bases, with 21 bases separating them. The CDR3 length is 18 residues. The germline V gene encodes CDR1 SGHDN and CDR2 FVKESK. The CDR3 coding sequence is TGTGCCAGCAGCCAAGGGTTCTTGCAGGGAGGCAGAAAAGAGACCCAGTACTTC. This translates into CASSQGFLQGGRKETQYF.

The chain carries TRBV12-5 and TRBJ1-1, with D possibly matching TRBD1 (5 bases). Germline V gene lookup returns CDR1 LGHNT and CDR2 FRNRAP. CDR3 length equals 13 residues. Trimming stripped 7 bases from V and 1 base from J, with 10 bases between. DNA of the CDR3: TGTGCTAGTGAGGTCGACAGGAACACTGAAGCTTTCTTT. Translation gives CASEVDRNTEAFF.

The chain has TRBV7-2 and TRBJ1-2; D ambiguous. The CDR3 is 15 amino acids. The V end lost 5 bases, the J end lost 8 bases, and 21 bases lay between the germline ends. Germline lookup yields CDR1 SGHTA and CDR2 FQGNSA. The CDR3 region is CASSLITASQRGYTF. CDR3 in DNA: TGTGCCAGCAGCCTCATCACAGCCTCCCAAAGAGGCTACACCTTC.

V and J are TRBV7-3 and TRBJ2-1; 9 nucleotides line up with TRBD1. This CDR3 spans 16 amino acids. The germline V gene encodes CDR1 SGHTA and CDR2 FQGTGA. V trimming: 1 base; J trimming: 4 bases; junction bases outside the gene matches: 5. The CDR3 coding sequence is TGTGCCAGCAGCTTAAACCCCGGGACAGGGTACAATGAGCAGTTCTTC. Residues: CASSLNPGTGYNEQFF.

This rearrangement joins TRBV13 to TRBJ2-2, with D perhaps matching TRBD1 (6 bases). The germline V gene encodes CDR1 PRHDT and CDR2 FYEKMQ (reference sequence). Deletions cut 4 bases from V and 6 bases from J, with 18 bases between. CDR3 length equals 16 residues. CDR3 nucleotides: TGTGCCAGCAGCTCCAGGGGTGCGCTGGGTGCCGGGGAGCTGTTTTTT. Amino acid sequence: CASSSRGALGAGELFF.

This clone was detected a few times. This rearrangement joins TRBV6-6 to TRBJ1-5; no firm D call. Germline V CDR1 and CDR2: MNHNY, SVGAGI (reference sequence). The V and J ends lost 5 bases and 2 bases respectively, with 19 bases between them. This CDR3 is built from 17 residues. The CDR3 sequence: CASSPNTPRVGNQPQHF. The CDR3, as DNA: TGTGCCAGCAGTCCCAACACCCCCCGGGTTGGCAATCAGCCCCAGCATTTT.

This clone has a handful of counts. V usage is TRBV19 and J usage is TRBJ1-6, with unresolved D. Trimming shortened V by 3 bases and J by 6 bases, and 6 bases separated the two germline ends. This CDR3 comprises 13 residues. In germline, CDR1 is LNHDA, CDR2 SQIVND (reference sequence). The CDR3 DNA follows: TGTGCCAGTAGTATCCAGACTAATTCACCCCTCCACTTT. This encodes CASSIQTNSPLHF.

The V and J genes are TRBV5-8 and TRBJ1-2; the match to TRBD1 covers 7 bases. The CDR3 runs to 16 residues. V trimming: 2 bases; J trimming: 6 bases; junction bases outside the gene matches: 13. The germline V gene has CDR1 SGHTS and CDR2 YDEGEE. CDR3 sequence (DNA): TGTGCCAGCAGCTTCACACAGGGGCGAGGCGGGAATGGCTACACCTTC. Translated, it gives CASSFTQGRGGNGYTF.

The V gene is TRBV6-5, the J gene TRBJ2-7; 13 bases are a match to TRBD2. Germline V gene sequence: CDR1 MNHEY, CDR2 SVGAGI. The CDR3 has 14 residues. The trim removed 6 bases at V and 7 bases at J, leaving 6 bases unmatched. The CDR3 spells CASRFRTSGSEQYF. CDR3 bases: TGTGCCAGCAGATTCAGGACTAGCGGGAGTGAGCAGTACTTC.

A remark on this clone: Within the sample, other DNA sequences also encode this same CDR3. The chain is built from TRBV6-2 or TRBV6-3 and TRBJ2-1, with 8 bases that match TRBD2. Germline V gene sequence: CDR1 MNHEY, CDR2 SVGEGT. The CDR3 has 15 amino acids. The J segment lost 0 bases and the V segment lost 2 bases, leaving 0 bases of the junction unmatched. The CDR3 here is CASSYSGSSYNEQFF. The CDR3 coding sequence is TGTGCCAGCAGTTACAGCGGGAGCTCCTACAATGAGCAGTTCTTC.

This chain joins TRBV5-1 and TRBJ2-5, with TRBD1 matching over 7 bases. Trimming took 1 base from V and 1 from J; bases not matched to a gene: 7. The length of the CDR3 is 16 residues. Germline loops: CDR1 SGHRS, CDR2 YFSETQ. The DNA for the CDR3 is TGCGCCAGCAGCTTGCCTACAGGGGCCCCCCAAGAGACCCAGTACTTC. It yields the protein CASSLPTGAPQETQYF.

The chain uses TRBV5-1 and TRBJ2-1; D not resolved. CDR3 length: 15 residues. In germline, CDR1 is SGHRS, CDR2 YFSETQ. Trimming shortened V by 0 bases and J by 0 bases, and 7 bases separated the two germline ends. CDR3: CASSLAQSSYNEQFF. The CDR3, as DNA: TGCGCCAGCAGCTTGGCTCAGAGCTCCTACAATGAGCAGTTCTTC.

This chain joins TRBV5-1 and TRBJ1-2; TRBD1 matches 11 bases. Germline lookup yields CDR1 SGHRS and CDR2 YFSETQ. The CDR3 covers 15 residues. V shed 4 bases, J shed 4 bases, and the junction held 6 bases outside the gene matches. In DNA, the CDR3 is TGCGCCAGCAGCCCCGGACAGGGGGCAGTCTATGGCTACACCTTC. This encodes CASSPGQGAVYGYTF.